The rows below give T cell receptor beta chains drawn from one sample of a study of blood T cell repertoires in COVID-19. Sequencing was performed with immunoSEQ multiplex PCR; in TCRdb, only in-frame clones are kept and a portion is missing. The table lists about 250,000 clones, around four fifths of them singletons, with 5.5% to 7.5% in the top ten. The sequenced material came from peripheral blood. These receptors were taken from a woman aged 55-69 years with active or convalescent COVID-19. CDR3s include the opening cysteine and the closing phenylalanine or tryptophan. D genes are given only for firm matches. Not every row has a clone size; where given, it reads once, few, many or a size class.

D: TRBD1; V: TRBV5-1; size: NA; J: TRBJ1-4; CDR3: CASSWGGTDEKLFF; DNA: TGCGCCAGCAGCTGGGGTGGGACAGATGAAAAACTGTTTTTT
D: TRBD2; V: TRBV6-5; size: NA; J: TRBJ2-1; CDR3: CASHVGGSSYNEQFF; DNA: TGTGCCAGCCACGTAGGCGGGAGCTCCTACAATGAGCAGTTCTTC
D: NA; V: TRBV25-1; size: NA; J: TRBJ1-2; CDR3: CASSPRSRITNYGYTF; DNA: TGTGCCAGCAGTCCCCGGAGCCGGATCACTAACTATGGCTACACCTTC
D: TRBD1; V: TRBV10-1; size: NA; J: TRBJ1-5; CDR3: CASSESGPNRGLQPQHF; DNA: TGCGCCAGCAGTGAGTCAGGGCCCAACAGGGGGCTTCAGCCCCAGCATTTT
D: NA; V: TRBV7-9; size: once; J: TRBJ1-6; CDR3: CASSLGQPLPGNSPLHF; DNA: TGTGCCAGCAGCTTAGGACAACCATTACCGGGAAATTCACCCCTCCACTTT
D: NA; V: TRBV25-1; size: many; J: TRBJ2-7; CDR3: CASSEEETQYEQYF; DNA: TGTGCCAGCAGTGAGGAGGAGACACAATACGAGCAGTACTTC
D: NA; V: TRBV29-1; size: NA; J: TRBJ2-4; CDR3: CSVERLAKNIQYF; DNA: TGCAGCGTTGAACGTCTAGCCAAAAACATTCAGTACTTC
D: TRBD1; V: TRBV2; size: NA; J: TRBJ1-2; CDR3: CASGRDRNYGYTF; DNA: TGTGCCAGCGGCCGGGACAGGAACTATGGCTACACCTTC
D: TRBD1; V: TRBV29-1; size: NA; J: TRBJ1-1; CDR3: CSVLRDRGAEAFF; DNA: TGCAGCGTTCTCCGGGACAGAGGTGCTGAAGCTTTCTTT
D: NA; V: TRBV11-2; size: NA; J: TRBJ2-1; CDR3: CASHGQLYNEQFF; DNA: TGTGCCAGCCATGGACAGCTCTACAATGAGCAGTTCTTC
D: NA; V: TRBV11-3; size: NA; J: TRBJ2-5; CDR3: CASSESRGQETQYF; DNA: TGTGCCAGCAGCGAATCACGGGGCCAAGAGACCCAGTACTTC
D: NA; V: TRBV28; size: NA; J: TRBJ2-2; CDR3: CASSYTENTGELFF; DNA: TGTGCCAGCAGTTACACAGAGAACACCGGGGAGCTGTTTTTT
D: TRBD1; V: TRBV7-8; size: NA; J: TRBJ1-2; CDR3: CASRAGTATNYGYTF; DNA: TGTGCCAGCAGGGCCGGGACAGCGACTAACTATGGCTACACCTTC
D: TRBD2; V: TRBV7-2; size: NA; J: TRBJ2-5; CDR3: CASSSLTSWDQYF; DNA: TGTGCCAGCAGCTCCCTGACTAGCTGGGACCAGTACTTC
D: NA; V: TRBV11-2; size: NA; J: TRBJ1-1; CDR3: CASSLEHKNTEAFF; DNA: TGTGCCAGCAGCTTAGAACACAAAAACACTGAAGCTTTCTTT
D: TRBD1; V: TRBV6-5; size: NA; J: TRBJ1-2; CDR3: CASKDRGYYGYTF; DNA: TGTGCCAGCAAGGACAGGGGTTACTATGGCTACACCTTC
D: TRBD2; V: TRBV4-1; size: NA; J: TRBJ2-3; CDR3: CASSPGLAPDTQYF; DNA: TGCGCCAGCAGCCCGGGACTAGCCCCAGATACGCAGTATTTT
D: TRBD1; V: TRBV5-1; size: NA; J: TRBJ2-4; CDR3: CASSLGDRGKNIQYF; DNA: TGCGCCAGCAGCTTGGGGGACAGGGGCAAAAACATTCAGTACTTC
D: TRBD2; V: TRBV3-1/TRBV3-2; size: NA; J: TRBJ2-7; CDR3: CASSPPSGSQREQYF; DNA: TGTGCCAGCAGCCCCCCCAGCGGGAGCCAGAGGGAGCAGTACTTC
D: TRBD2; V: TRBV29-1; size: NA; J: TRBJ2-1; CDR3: CSVEGLAGYNEQFF; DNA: TGCAGCGTTGAAGGACTAGCGGGTTACAATGAGCAGTTCTTC
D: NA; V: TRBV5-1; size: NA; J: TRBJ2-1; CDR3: CASSSNLGSEQFF; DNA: TGCGCCAGCAGCTCGAATCTAGGGAGTGAGCAGTTCTTC
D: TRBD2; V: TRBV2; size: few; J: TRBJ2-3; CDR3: CASIRGTSTSTDTQYF; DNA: TGTGCCAGCATAAGGGGGACTAGCACTAGCACAGATACGCAGTATTTT
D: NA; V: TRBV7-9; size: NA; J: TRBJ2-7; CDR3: CASSPQGPYEQYF; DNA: TGTGCCAGCAGCCCCCAGGGTCCCTACGAGCAGTACTTC
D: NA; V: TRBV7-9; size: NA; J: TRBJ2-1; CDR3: CASSFRLVTYNEQFF; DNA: TGTGCCAGCAGCTTCAGACTAGTTACCTACAATGAGCAGTTCTTC
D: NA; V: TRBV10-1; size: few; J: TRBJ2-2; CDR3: CASGSPTTGELFF; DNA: TGCGCCAGCGGGAGCCCAACGACCGGGGAGCTGTTTTTT
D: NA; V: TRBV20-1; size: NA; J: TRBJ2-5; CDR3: CSARVQETQYF; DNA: TGCAGTGCTAGAGTACAAGAGACCCAGTACTTC
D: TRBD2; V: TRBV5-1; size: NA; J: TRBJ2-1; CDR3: CASNLGTSGRWGNEQFF; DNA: TGCGCCAGCAACCTAGGGACTAGCGGGAGATGGGGCAATGAGCAGTTCTTC
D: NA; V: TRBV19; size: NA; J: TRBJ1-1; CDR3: CASSIEVLTEAFF; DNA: TGTGCCAGTAGTATTGAGGTTCTCACTGAAGCTTTCTTT
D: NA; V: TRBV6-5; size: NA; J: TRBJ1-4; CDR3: CASSRDTSNEKLFF; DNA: TGTGCCAGCAGCCGAGACACGAGCAATGAAAAACTGTTTTTT
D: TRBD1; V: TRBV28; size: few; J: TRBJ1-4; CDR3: CASSRLRGPIAEANEKLFF; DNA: TGTGCCAGCAGTAGACTCAGGGGGCCAATCGCTGAGGCTAATGAAAAACTGTTTTTT
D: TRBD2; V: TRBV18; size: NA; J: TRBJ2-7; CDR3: CASSPAGGPNEQYF; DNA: TGTGCCAGCTCACCCGCGGGAGGGCCTAACGAGCAGTACTTC
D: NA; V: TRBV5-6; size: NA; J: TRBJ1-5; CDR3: CASQRGGQPQHF; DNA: TGTGCCAGCCAGAGAGGGGGACAGCCCCAGCATTTT
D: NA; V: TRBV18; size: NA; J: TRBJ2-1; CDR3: CASSPRRAGNEQFF; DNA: TGTGCCAGCTCACCCCGCCGGGCGGGGAATGAGCAGTTCTTC
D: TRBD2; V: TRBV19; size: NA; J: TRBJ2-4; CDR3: CASSNQGLAGARNIQYF; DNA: TGTGCCAGTAGTAACCAGGGACTAGCGGGAGCGAGGAACATTCAGTACTTC
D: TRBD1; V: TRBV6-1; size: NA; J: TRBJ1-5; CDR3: CASSDRDRGPDNNQPQHF; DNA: TGTGCCAGCAGTGACCGGGACAGGGGCCCGGATAACAATCAGCCCCAGCATTTT
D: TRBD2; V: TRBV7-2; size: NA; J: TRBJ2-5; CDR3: CASRPGLAAQETQYF; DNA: TGTGCCAGCAGGCCGGGACTAGCGGCGCAAGAGACCCAGTACTTC
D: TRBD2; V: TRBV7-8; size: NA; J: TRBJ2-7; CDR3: CASSLTSGRTGEQYF; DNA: TGTGCCAGCAGCTTAACTAGCGGGAGGACAGGGGAGCAGTACTTC
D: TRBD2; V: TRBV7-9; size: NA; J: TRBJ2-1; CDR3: CASSRKLAGHNEQFF; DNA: TGTGCCAGCAGCCGCAAACTAGCGGGTCACAATGAGCAGTTCTTC
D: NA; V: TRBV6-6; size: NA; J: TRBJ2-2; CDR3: CASSTGAGYTGELFF; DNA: TGTGCCAGCAGTACTGGGGCGGGGTACACCGGGGAGCTGTTTTTT
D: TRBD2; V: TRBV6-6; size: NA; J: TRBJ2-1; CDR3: CASSFGGGSYNEQFF; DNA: TGTGCCAGCAGTTTCGGGGGGGGCTCCTACAATGAGCAGTTCTTC
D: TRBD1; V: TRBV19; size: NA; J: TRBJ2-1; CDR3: CASTKDRVPYSSYNEQFF; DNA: TGTGCCAGTACGAAGGACAGGGTCCCTTATTCCTCCTACAATGAGCAGTTCTTC
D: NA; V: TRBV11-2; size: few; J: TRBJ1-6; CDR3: CASSSSPGNSPLHF; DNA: TGTGCCAGCAGTTCCTCTCCCGGGAATTCACCCCTCCACTTT
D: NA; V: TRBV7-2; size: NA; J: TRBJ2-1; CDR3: CASSLSVEVYNEQFF; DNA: TGTGCCAGCAGCTTAAGTGTGGAGGTCTACAATGAGCAGTTCTTC
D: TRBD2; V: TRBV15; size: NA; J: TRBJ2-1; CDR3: CATSRNPGASGNEQFF; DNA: TGTGCCACCAGCAGAAACCCCGGGGCTAGCGGGAACGAGCAGTTCTTC
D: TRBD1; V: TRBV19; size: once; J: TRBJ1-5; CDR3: CASSHDRDQPQHF; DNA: TGTGCCAGTAGTCACGACAGGGATCAGCCCCAGCATTTT
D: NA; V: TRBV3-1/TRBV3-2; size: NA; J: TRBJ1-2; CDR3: CASSRGVQHEGYTF; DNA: TGTGCCAGCAGCCGCGGGGTCCAACATGAAGGCTACACCTTC
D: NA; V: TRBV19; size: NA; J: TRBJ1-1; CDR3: CASSLARNTEAFF; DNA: TGTGCCAGTAGTCTGGCCCGAAATACTGAAGCTTTCTTT
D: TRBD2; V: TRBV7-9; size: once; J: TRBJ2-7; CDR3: CASTQGSSGSRGF; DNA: TGTGCCAGCACACAAGGTTCTAGCGGGAGCAGGGGCTTC
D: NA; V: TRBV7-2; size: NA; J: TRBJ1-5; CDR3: CASSLAQGRGQPQHF; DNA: TGTGCCAGCAGCTTGGCGCAGGGTAGGGGTCAGCCCCAGCATTTT
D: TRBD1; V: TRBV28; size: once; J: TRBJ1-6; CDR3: CASSRTGSSYNSPLHF; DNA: TGTGCCAGCAGTAGGACAGGGAGCTCCTATAATTCACCCCTCCACTTT
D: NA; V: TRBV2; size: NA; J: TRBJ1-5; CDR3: CASSDERVGSNQPQHF; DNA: TGTGCCAGCAGTGATGAGAGGGTCGGAAGCAATCAGCCCCAGCATTTT
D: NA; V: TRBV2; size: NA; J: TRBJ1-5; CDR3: CASSSTGGMGNQPQHF; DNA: TGTGCCAGCAGTTCGACAGGTGGAATGGGCAATCAGCCCCAGCATTTT
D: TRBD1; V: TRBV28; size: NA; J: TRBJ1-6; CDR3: CASSIDRASNSPLHF; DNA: TGTGCCAGCAGCATAGACAGGGCATCCAATTCACCCCTCCACTTT
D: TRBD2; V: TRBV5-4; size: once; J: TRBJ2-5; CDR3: CASSFASGGGQETQYF; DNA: TGTGCCAGCAGCTTTGCTTCGGGCGGGGGGCAAGAGACCCAGTACTTC
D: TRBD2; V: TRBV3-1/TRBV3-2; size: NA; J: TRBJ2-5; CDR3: CASSQGTSGRGAETQYF; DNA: TGTGCCAGCAGCCAGGGGACTAGCGGGAGGGGCGCGGAGACCCAGTACTTC
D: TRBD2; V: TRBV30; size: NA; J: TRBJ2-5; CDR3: CAWARAGEGQETQYF; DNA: TGTGCCTGGGCCCGAGCGGGAGAGGGCCAAGAGACCCAGTACTTC
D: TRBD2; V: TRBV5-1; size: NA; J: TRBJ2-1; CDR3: CASSLILAGGEQFF; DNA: TGCGCCAGCAGCTTGATACTAGCGGGTGGTGAGCAGTTCTTC
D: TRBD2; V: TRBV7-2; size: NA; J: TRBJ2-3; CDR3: CASSLLAGGSSTDTQYF; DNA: TGTGCCAGCAGCTTACTAGCGGGGGGCTCTAGCACAGATACGCAGTATTTT
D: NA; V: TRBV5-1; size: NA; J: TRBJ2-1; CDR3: CASNRGSYNEQFF; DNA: TGCGCCAGCAATAGGGGCTCCTACAATGAGCAGTTCTTC